Listed here are 30 T cell receptor beta chains from one sample, sequenced in a study of blood T cell repertoires in COVID-19. Method: immunoSEQ multiplex PCR; TCRdb's copy keeps in-frame clones and lacks some. The data contain 150,000 to 200,000 clones, approximately 80% of them singletons. Sequencing was carried out using PBMCs or T cells enriched from blood (not recorded which). The receptors stem from a middle-aged man who had recovered from COVID-19.

J is TRBJ1-3 and V is TRBV2; D uncertain. The germline V gene encodes CDR1 SNHLY and CDR2 FYNNEI. Trimming took 7 bases from V and 1 from J, leaving 11 bases between them. This CDR3 has 14 residues. CDR3 bases: TGTGCCAGCAATCGGGAGAGGTCTGGAAACACCATATATTTT. Its protein is CASNRERSGNTIYF. Combining the CDR3 with reference TRBV2 and TRBJ1-3 gives the whole variable domain EPEVTQTPSHQVTQMGQEVILRCVPISNHLYFYWYRQILGQKVEFLVSFYNNEISEKSEIFDDQFSVERPDGSNFTLKIRSTKLEDSAMYFCASNRERSGNTIYFGEGSWLTVV.

The J gene is TRBJ2-2, the V gene TRBV15; D uncertain. The germline CDR1 and CDR2 sequences are LNHNV and YYDKDF (reference sequence). V lost 6 bases and J 0 bases, leaving 14 bases between the germline ends. This CDR3 has 16 residues. The CDR3 sequence is CATSPSILSNTGELFF. CDR3 coding DNA: TGTGCCACCAGTCCCTCCATCCTATCGAACACCGGGGAGCTGTTTTTT.

In its sample, this clone was seen once. The rearrangement joins TRBV7-9 to TRBJ1-5; perhaps TRBD1 as D (5 bases). Germline V gene lookup returns CDR1 SEHNR and CDR2 FQNEAQ (reference sequence). V was clipped by 1 base and J by 6 bases, with 13 bases between them. The CDR3 has 15 residues. This chain's CDR3 is CASSLDPQGLQPQHF. The CDR3 DNA reads TGTGCCAGCAGCTTAGATCCCCAGGGCCTTCAGCCCCAGCATTTT.

The chain has TRBV24-1 and TRBJ2-1; D is perhaps TRBD2 (6 bases). V was trimmed by 9 bases and J by 4 bases, leaving 21 bases between them. This CDR3 has 16 amino acids. Germline V gene lookup returns CDR1 KGHDR and CDR2 SFDVKD. CDR3 DNA: TGTGCCACCGACGGGGGTCCGAGAGACCTATACAATGAGCAGTTCTTC. Amino acids: CATDGGPRDLYNEQFF.

The chain has TRBV6-4 and TRBJ2-1; tentative D call: TRBD2 (5 bases). V was cut by 4 bases and J by 6 bases, with 10 bases left in between. The CDR3 sequence is 13 residues long. Per germline, CDR1 MRHNA and CDR2 SNTAGT. The CDR3 nucleotides read TGTGCCAGCAGTGCAGGACTCCTCAATGAGCAGTTCTTC. The encoded protein is CASSAGLLNEQFF.

This chain joins TRBV3-1 (or the pseudogene TRBV3-2) and TRBJ1-3, with 7 bases lining up with TRBD1. Germline V lookup: CDR1 LGHDT, CDR2 YNNKEL (reference sequence). Losses at the gene ends were 3 bases for V and 2 bases for J; bases not matched to a gene: 4. This CDR3 region has 15 residues. The CDR3 reads CASSQSDRAGNTIYF. The CDR3 DNA follows: TGTGCCAGCAGCCAGTCCGACAGGGCTGGAAACACCATATATTTT.

V usage is TRBV5-6 and J usage is TRBJ1-1; a weak D match, TRBD1 (5 bases). V was shortened by 0 bases and J by 7 bases, with 13 bases between the two germline ends. Germline lookup yields CDR1 SGHDT and CDR2 YYEEEE. The CDR3 consists of 14 residues. The CDR3 protein is CASSLVPTGSEAFF. The CDR3 DNA reads TGTGCCAGCAGCTTGGTCCCCACAGGTAGTGAAGCTTTCTTT.

The chain recombines TRBV5-8 with TRBJ2-7; 9 bases map to TRBD2. The V gene end was trimmed by 0 bases and the J gene end by 1 base; junction bases not matched to a gene: 2. Germline values: CDR1 SGHTS, CDR2 YDEGEE. This CDR3 spans 15 amino acids. CDR3 amino acids: CASSLGLAESYEQYF. The CDR3, as DNA: TGTGCCAGCAGCTTGGGACTAGCGGAATCCTACGAGCAGTACTTC.

This clone was observed a few times. The gene calls are TRBV18 and TRBJ2-3; a weak D match, TRBD2 (6 bases). The CDR3 is 17 amino acids. The V and J ends lost 0 bases and 1 base respectively, with 14 bases between them. Germline V gene data show CDR1 as KGHSH and CDR2 as LQKENI. CDR3 DNA: TGTGCCAGCTCACCACCGGAGGGAACCACCCGCACAGATACGCAGTATTTT. This gives the protein CASSPPEGTTRTDTQYF.

This clone was detected only once. The rearrangement uses TRBV3-1 (or the pseudogene TRBV3-2) and TRBJ1-2, with a tentative D call TRBD1 (6 bases). Germline CDR1 reads LGHDT; CDR2 reads YNNKEL (reference sequence). This CDR3 is 14 amino acids long. Trimming stripped 3 bases from V and 6 bases from J, with 14 bases between. The DNA for the CDR3 is TGTGCCAGCAGCCAGGGGGCGCGTGGAAATGGCTACACCTTC. As protein: CASSQGARGNGYTF.

This rearrangement joins TRBV5-1 to TRBJ2-3; maybe TRBD2 (5 bases). The CDR3 extends over 14 amino acids. The V end was cut by 3 bases, the J end by 6 bases, with 14 bases between. Germline V gene data show CDR1 as SGHRS and CDR2 as YFSETQ. The CDR3 is CASSSGVLVDTQYF. Written as DNA, the CDR3 is TGCGCCAGCAGCTCCGGGGTACTAGTGGATACGCAGTATTTT.

The chain joins TRBV2 to TRBJ2-5, with D maybe TRBD2 (5 bases). There are 16 residues in the CDR3. Trimming stripped 7 bases from V and 2 bases from J, with 20 bases between. CDR1 SNHLY and CDR2 FYNNEI come from the germline V gene. The CDR3 nucleotides read TGTGCCAGCACCCAAACGGGGTCAGCCTCTCAAGAGACCCAGTACTTC. This translates into CASTQTGSASQETQYF.

The chain uses TRBV18 and TRBJ1-6; 7 bases line up with TRBD1. J gave up 5 bases and V 2 bases, and 6 bases lay outside the gene matches. The length of the CDR3 is 16 residues. The germline gives CDR1 KGHSH, CDR2 LQKENI. The CDR3 region is CASSPKWDSHNSPLHF. CDR3 in DNA: TGTGCCAGCTCACCAAAGTGGGACAGCCATAATTCACCCCTCCACTTT.

The genes are TRBV10-3 and TRBJ2-3, with 14 bases lining up with TRBD2. Trimming took 6 bases from V and 2 from J; bases not matched to a gene: 16. The CDR3 contains 20 residues. The germline CDR1 and CDR2 sequences are ENHRY and SYGVKD. The CDR3, as DNA: TGTGCCATCAGCAGGGGGACGGGACTAGCGGGAGTTCGTGACACAGATACGCAGTATTTT. Its translation is CAISRGTGLAGVRDTDTQYF.

The chain joins TRBV30 to TRBJ1-1; D uncertain. V lost 3 bases to trimming and J lost 6 bases, with 14 bases between them. This CDR3 spans 13 amino acids. Germline values: CDR1 GTSNPN, CDR2 SVGIG (reference sequence). The CDR3 DNA follows: TGTGCCTGGAGCGGGTGGTGGGTATCTGAAGCTTTCTTT. The encoded protein is CAWSGWWVSEAFF.

This chain joins TRBV27 and TRBJ1-2, with 9 bases lining up with TRBD1. CDR1 is MNHEY, CDR2 SMNVEV, per germline (reference sequence). The CDR3 is made up of 16 amino acids. The V segment lost 4 bases and the J segment 8 bases; nucleotides outside the gene matches: 14. CDR3 amino acids: CASSWRTGVGREGYTF. The CDR3 DNA sequence: TGTGCCAGCAGTTGGCGGACAGGGGTGGGTCGAGAAGGCTACACCTTC.

The rearrangement uses TRBV6-4 and TRBJ2-1, with 8 bases lining up with TRBD2. The CDR3 covers 15 residues. Germline CDR1 is MRHNA and CDR2 is SNTAGT. V was pared by 4 bases and J by 4 bases, with 6 bases of the junction left unmatched. CDR3 nucleotides: TGTGCCAGCAGTGTGCAAGCGGGAGATTACAATGAGCAGTTCTTC. The encoded protein is CASSVQAGDYNEQFF.

CDR3 sequence reads: CASSLGLAAEQYV. The CDR3, as DNA: TGTGCCAGCAGCTTGGGACTAGCGGCCGAGCAGTACGTC. The V gene is TRBV5-4, the J gene TRBJ2-7, with 9 nucleotides matching TRBD2. The CDR3 is 13 residues long. V was pared by 0 bases and J by 6 bases, with 1 base of the junction left unmatched. Germline assignment: CDR1 SGHNT and CDR2 YYREEE (reference sequence).

In this sample, this clone turned up a few times. This sequence joins TRBV4-2 and TRBJ2-1; 9 positions match TRBD1. The CDR3 has 14 residues. Trimming at V came to 6 bases and at J to 7 bases, leaving 7 bases not matched to a gene. Germline CDR1 LGHNA, CDR2 YNFKEQ. In DNA, the CDR3 is TGTGCCAGCAGTGGACAGGGGAACCTGAATGAGCAGTTCTTC. It encodes CASSGQGNLNEQFF.

As concerns this clone: The sample contains more than one DNA sequence encoding this CDR3. This chain links TRBV28 with TRBJ1-2, with a possible D match to TRBD1 (5 bases). The CDR3 covers 12 residues. Trimming took 1 base from V and 6 from J, leaving 6 bases between them. Germline CDR1 reads MDHEN; CDR2 reads SYDVKM. CDR3 loop: CASSLSGDGYTF. As DNA, the CDR3 is TGTGCCAGCAGTTTATCGGGGGATGGCTACACCTTC.

The V and J genes are TRBV20-1 and TRBJ1-1, with D perhaps TRBD1 (6 bases). Trimming removed 7 bases from V and 11 bases from J, with 17 bases in between. The CDR3 is made up of 11 amino acids. Germline V lookup: CDR1 DFQATT, CDR2 SNEGSKA (reference sequence). The CDR3 spells CSVPLGAGAFF. CDR3 coding DNA: TGCAGTGTTCCACTGGGGGCAGGGGCTTTCTTT.

This clone was seen a single time. CDR3 sequence (DNA): TGTGCCAGCAGCTTCGGGACAGGGGACGCAACTAATGAAAAACTGTTTTTT. Protein: CASSFGTGDATNEKLFF. This chain uses TRBV7-8 with TRBJ1-4; 10 nucleotides match TRBD1. V lost 3 bases and J lost 0; bases outside the gene matches: 4. This CDR3 is built from 17 residues. Germline CDR1 and CDR2: SGHVS and FQNEAQ.

This clone occurred once. The chain employs TRBV30 and TRBJ1-2; TRBD1 agrees at 9 bases. Germline V gene data show CDR1 as GTSNPN and CDR2 as SVGIG (reference sequence). With V trimmed by 3 bases and J by 2 bases, 10 bases remained unmatched. CDR3 length equals 16 residues. The CDR3 bases are TGTGCCTGGAGAGCTGGGACAGGGATCCGAAACTATGGCTACACCTTC. It encodes CAWRAGTGIRNYGYTF.

The CDR3 protein is CASSLLGAEGYTF. CDR3 DNA sequence: TGTGCCAGCAGTCTGTTGGGGGCGGAAGGCTACACCTTC. The rearrangement joins TRBV27 to TRBJ1-2, with D perhaps TRBD1 (6 bases). V was cut by 5 bases and J by 8 bases, with 15 bases left in between. The CDR3 has 13 amino acids. The germline V gene encodes CDR1 MNHEY and CDR2 SMNVEV (reference sequence).

The rearrangement uses TRBV5-1 and TRBJ1-3; 8 bases line up with TRBD1. Germline CDR1 is SGHRS and CDR2 is YFSETQ. Germline trimming cut 4 bases from V and 0 bases from J; bases unmatched to any gene: 15. CDR3 length equals 19 residues. The CDR3 loop is CASSPGGQGFVLSGNTIYF. The CDR3, as DNA: TGCGCCAGCAGCCCGGGAGGACAGGGATTCGTTCTCTCTGGAAACACCATATATTTT.

This chain uses TRBV6-5 with TRBJ2-2; TRBD1 aligns across 7 bases. CDR1 is MNHEY and CDR2 is SVGAGI in the germline V gene. Germline trimming cut 10 bases from V and 5 bases from J; bases unmatched to any gene: 10. The CDR3 runs to 14 residues. This CDR3 is CATKGPGQTGELFF. The DNA for the CDR3 is TGTGCCACCAAAGGGCCGGGACAGACCGGGGAGCTGTTTTTT.

This chain connects TRBV28 to TRBJ2-7; D is possibly TRBD2 (7 bases). Germline V gene data show CDR1 as MDHEN and CDR2 as SYDVKM. The CDR3 spans 16 residues. V was cut by 4 bases and J by 3 bases, with 19 bases left in between. Written as DNA, the CDR3 is TGTGCCAGCAGTTGGGGGGCTAGCGGAAACGACTACGAGCAGTACTTC. Residues: CASSWGASGNDYEQYF.

This chain connects TRBV9 to TRBJ1-5; D remains ambiguous. The germline gives CDR1 SGDLS, CDR2 YYNGEE. The CDR3 runs to 14 residues. V dropped 4 bases and J dropped 0 bases, with 8 bases sitting between them. Here the CDR3 reads CASSYGDSNQPQHF. The CDR3 bases are TGTGCCAGCAGCTACGGGGATAGCAATCAGCCCCAGCATTTT.

The V call is TRBV18, the J call TRBJ1-5; no clear D. V was trimmed by 4 bases and J by 4 bases, leaving 14 bases between them. CDR3 length: 15 residues. CDR1 and CDR2 from the germline V gene are KGHSH and LQKENI. For the CDR3, the DNA is TGTGCCAGCTCACGAAGTTCGGGAGATAATCAGCCCCAGCATTTT. Its translation: CASSRSSGDNQPQHF.

The table lists this clone with a count of one. The genes are TRBV5-4 and TRBJ2-5; D possibly corresponds to TRBD1 (5 bases). CDR1 is SGHNT and CDR2 is YYREEE in the germline V gene (reference sequence). The V gene lost 4 bases and the J gene lost 1 base, with 17 bases spanning the gap. CDR3 length: 16 residues. CDR3 bases: TGTGCCAGCAGCCCCCTGGGGCGCGGAATCCAAGAGACCCAGTACTTC. This codes for CASSPLGRGIQETQYF. Using reference TRBV5-4 and TRBJ2-5 for the parts outside the CDR3, the full variable domain is ETGVTQSPTHLIKTRGQQVTLRCSSQSGHNTVSWYQQALGQGPQFIFQYYREEENGRGNFPPRFSGLQFPNYSSELNVNALELDDSALYLCASSPLGRGIQETQYFGPGTRLLVL.